This TCR beta chain was sequenced for a study of blood T cell repertoires in COVID-19. Original processing notes: Nucleated cell counts were estimated from reference gene primer amplification. Produced via immunoSEQ multiplex PCR; TCRdb's table is partial and in-frame only. The V and J calls and clone size are taken from that table; D and trimming were inferred from the DNA. The table records a few hundred thousand clones, 85% of them present only once. Per germline, CDR1 MNHNS and CDR2 SASEGT. CDR3 size: 15 residues. V lost 0 bases to trimming and J lost 7 bases; unmatched junction nucleotides: 7. The TCR was taken from a human donor in a cohort sampled during active COVID-19. The V gene is TRBV6-1, the J gene TRBJ1-2, with TRBD1 matching 8 bases. Sequenced: peripheral blood. CDR3 DNA sequence: TGTGCCAGCAGTGAAGCGCTTCAGGGGGCGAGTGGCTACACCTTC. Protein: CASSEALQGASGYTF.